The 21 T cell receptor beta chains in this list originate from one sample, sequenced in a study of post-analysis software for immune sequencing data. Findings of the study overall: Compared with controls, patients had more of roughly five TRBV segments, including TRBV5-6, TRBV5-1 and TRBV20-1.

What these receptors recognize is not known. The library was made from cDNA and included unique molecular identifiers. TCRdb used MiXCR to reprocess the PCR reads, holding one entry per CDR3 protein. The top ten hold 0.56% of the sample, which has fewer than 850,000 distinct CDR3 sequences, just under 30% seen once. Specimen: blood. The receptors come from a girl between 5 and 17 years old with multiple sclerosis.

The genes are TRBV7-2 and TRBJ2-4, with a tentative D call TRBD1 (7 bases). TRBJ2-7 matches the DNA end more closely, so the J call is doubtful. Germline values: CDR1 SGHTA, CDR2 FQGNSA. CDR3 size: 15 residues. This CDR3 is CASSLSGDSGREQYF. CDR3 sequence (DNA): TGTGCCAGCAGCTTAAGTGGGGACAGCGGGCGCGAGCAGTACTTC.

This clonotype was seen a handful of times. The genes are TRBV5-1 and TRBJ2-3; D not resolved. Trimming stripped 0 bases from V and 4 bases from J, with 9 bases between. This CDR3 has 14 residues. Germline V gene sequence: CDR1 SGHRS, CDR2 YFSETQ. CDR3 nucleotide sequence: TGCGCCAGCAGCTTGGATCTAGTCTCAGATACGCAGTATTTT. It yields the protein CASSLDLVSDTQYF.

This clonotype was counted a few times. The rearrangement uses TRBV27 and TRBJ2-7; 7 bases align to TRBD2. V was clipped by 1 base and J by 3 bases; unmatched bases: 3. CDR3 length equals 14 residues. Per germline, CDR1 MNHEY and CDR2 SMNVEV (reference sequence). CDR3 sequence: CASSLWGEGYEQYF. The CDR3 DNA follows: TGTGCCAGCAGTTTATGGGGGGAGGGCTACGAGCAGTACTTC.

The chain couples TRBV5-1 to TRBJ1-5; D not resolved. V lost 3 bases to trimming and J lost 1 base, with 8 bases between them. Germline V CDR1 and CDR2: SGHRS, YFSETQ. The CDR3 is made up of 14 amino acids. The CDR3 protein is CASSSGLSNQPQHF. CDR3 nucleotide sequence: TGCGCCAGCAGCTCCGGGTTGAGCAATCAGCCCCAGCATTTT.

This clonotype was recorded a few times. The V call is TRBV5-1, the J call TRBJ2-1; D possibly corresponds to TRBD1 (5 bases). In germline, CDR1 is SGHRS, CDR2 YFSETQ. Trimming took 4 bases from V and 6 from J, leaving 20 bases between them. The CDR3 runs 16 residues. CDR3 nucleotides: TGCGCCAGCAGCAGGCAGGACAACTTCCCCGGCAATGAGCAGTTCTTC. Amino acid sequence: CASSRQDNFPGNEQFF. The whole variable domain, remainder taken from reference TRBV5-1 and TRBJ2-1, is KAGVTQTPRYLIKTRGQQVTLSCSPISGHRSVSWYQQTPGQGLQFLFEYFSETQRNKGNFPGRFSGRQFSNSRSEMNVSTLELGDSALYLCASSRQDNFPGNEQFFGPGTRLTVL.

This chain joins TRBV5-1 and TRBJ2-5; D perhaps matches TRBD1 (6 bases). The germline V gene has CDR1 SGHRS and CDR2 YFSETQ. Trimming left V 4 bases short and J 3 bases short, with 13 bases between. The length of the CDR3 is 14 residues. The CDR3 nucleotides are TGCGCCAGCAGCCAAAGACAGGCAGAAGAGACCCAGTACTTC. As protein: CASSQRQAEETQYF.

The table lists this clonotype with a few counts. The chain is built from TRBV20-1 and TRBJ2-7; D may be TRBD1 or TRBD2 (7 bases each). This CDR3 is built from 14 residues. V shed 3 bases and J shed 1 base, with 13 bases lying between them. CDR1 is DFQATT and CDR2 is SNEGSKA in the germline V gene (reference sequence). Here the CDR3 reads CSARTRGGSYEQYF. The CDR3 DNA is TGCAGTGCTAGGACCAGGGGGGGGTCCTACGAGCAGTACTTC.

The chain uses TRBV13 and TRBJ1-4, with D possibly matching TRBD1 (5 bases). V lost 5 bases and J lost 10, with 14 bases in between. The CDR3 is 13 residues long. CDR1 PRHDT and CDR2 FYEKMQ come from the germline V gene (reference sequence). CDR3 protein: CASSLGVAPKLFF. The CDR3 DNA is TGTGCCAGCAGCCTGGGGGTCGCTCCAAAACTGTTTTTT.

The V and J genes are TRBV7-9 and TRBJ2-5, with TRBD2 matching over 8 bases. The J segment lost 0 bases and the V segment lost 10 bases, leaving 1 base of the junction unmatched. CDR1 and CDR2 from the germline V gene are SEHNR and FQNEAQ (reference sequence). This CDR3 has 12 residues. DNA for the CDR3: TGTGCCACGCGGGGGGACCAAGAGACCCAGTACTTC. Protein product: CATRGDQETQYF.

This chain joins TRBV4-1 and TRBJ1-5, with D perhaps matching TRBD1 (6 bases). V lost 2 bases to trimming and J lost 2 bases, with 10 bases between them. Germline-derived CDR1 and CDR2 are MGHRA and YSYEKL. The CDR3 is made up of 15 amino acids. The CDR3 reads CASSQPGQRNQPQHF. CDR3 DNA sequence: TGCGCCAGCAGCCAACCCGGACAGCGCAATCAGCCCCAGCATTTT.

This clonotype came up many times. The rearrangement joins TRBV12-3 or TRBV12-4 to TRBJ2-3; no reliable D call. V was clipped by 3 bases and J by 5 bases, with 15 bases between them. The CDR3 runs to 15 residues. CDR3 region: CASSLNAQPRDTQYF. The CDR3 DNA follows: TGTGCCAGCAGTTTGAACGCTCAGCCTAGAGATACGCAGTATTTT.

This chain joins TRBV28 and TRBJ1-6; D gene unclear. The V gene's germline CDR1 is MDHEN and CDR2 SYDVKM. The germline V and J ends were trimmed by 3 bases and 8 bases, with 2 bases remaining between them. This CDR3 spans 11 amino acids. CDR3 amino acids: CASSFYSPLHF. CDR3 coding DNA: TGTGCCAGCAGTTTTTATTCACCCCTCCACTTT.

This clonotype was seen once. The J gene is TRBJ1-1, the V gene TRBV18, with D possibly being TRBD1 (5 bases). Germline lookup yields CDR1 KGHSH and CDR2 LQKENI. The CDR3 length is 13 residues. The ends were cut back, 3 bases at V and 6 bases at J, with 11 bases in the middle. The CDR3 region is CASSPKGWAEAFF. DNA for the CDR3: TGTGCCAGCTCACCTAAGGGGTGGGCTGAAGCTTTCTTT. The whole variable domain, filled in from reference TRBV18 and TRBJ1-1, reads NAGVMQNPRHLVRRRGQEARLRCSPMKGHSHVYWYRQLPEEGLKFMVYLQKENIIDESGMPKERFSAEFPKEGPSILRIQQVVRGDSAAYFCASSPKGWAEAFFGQGTRLTVV.

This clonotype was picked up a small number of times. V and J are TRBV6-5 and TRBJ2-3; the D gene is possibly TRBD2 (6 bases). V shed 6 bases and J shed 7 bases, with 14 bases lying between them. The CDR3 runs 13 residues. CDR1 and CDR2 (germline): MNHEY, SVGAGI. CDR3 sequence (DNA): TGTGCCAGCAGCCCGGGGACTCAGAATACGCAGTATTTT. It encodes CASSPGTQNTQYF.

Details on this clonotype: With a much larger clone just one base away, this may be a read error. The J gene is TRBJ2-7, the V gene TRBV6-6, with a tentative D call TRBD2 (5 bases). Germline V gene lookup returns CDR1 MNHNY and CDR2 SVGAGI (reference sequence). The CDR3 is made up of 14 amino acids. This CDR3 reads CASGSTGPDYGQYF. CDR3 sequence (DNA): TGTGCCAGCGGATCCACTGGCCCCGACTACGGGCAGTACTTC.

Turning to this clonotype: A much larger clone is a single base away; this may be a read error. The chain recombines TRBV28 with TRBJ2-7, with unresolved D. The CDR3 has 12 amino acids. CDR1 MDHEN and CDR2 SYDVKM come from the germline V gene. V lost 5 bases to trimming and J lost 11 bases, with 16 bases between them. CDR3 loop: CASSVRQVGEYF. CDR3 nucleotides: TGTGCCAGCAGTGTTCGTCAGGTTGGGGAGTACTTC.

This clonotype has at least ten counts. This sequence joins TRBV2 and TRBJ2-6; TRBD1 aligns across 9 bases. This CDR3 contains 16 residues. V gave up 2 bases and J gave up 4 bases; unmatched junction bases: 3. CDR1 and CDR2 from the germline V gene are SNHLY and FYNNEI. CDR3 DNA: TGTGCCAGCAGTGAAACAGGGGGCGCCGGGGCCAACGTCCTGACTTTC. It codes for CASSETGGAGANVLTF.

CDR3 nucleotide sequence: TGTGCCAGTTCCAGGAGTTTGAACACTGAAGCTTTCTTT. Translating it yields CASSRSLNTEAFF. This chain links TRBV19 with TRBJ1-1; D is ambiguous. Germline CDR1 is LNHDA and CDR2 is SQIVND (reference sequence). Trimming shortened V by 8 bases and J by 0 bases, and 10 bases separated the two germline ends. The CDR3 consists of 13 residues.

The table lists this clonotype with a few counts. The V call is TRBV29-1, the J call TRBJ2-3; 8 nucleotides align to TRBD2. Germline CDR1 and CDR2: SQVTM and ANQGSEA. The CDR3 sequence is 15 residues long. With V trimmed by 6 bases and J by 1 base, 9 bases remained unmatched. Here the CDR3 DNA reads TGCAGCGTGAAAAGGAGGCGGGAGGGCACAGATACGCAGTATTTT. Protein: CSVKRRREGTDTQYF.

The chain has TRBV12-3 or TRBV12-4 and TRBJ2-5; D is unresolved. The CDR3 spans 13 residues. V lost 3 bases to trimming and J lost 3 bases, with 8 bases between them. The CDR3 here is CASSLAQKETQYF. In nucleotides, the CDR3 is TGTGCCAGCAGTTTGGCGCAGAAAGAGACCCAGTACTTC.

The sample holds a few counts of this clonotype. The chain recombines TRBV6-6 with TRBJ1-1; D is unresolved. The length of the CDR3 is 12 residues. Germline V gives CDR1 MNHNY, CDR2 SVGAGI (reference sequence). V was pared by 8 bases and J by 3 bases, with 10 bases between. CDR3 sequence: CASLYGHTEAFF. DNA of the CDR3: TGTGCCAGCCTGTACGGACACACTGAAGCTTTCTTT.